The rows below give T cell receptor beta chains drawn from one sample of a study of beta chain features in type 1 diabetes. Measured with immunoSEQ multiplex PCR; TCRdb has only the in-frame clones, and not every one. The sample includes roughly 240,000 clones, roughly 14% seen only once; the top ten take around 0.026%. Source material: naive CD4+ T cells from blood. Receptors originate from a woman in her 40s in good health. Both conserved end residues are part of each CDR3. The D gene is left open where the match is weak. Clone size is given for some rows only: seen once, a few or many times, or a class if the clone is expanded.

V,D,J,size,CDR3,DNA
TRBV2,-,TRBJ2-1,few,CASFLSGVWDNEQFF,TGTGCCAGTTTTTTATCGGGGGTGTGGGACAATGAGCAGTTCTTC
TRBV30,-,TRBJ1-1,-,CAWPLGGTEAFF,TGTGCCTGGCCGTTGGGAGGAACTGAAGCTTTCTTT
TRBV9,TRBD2,TRBJ2-5,-,CASSLLAGGSGTQYF,TGTGCCAGCAGCCTCCTAGCGGGGGGGAGCGGGACCCAGTACTTC
TRBV6-5,-,TRBJ1-5,few,CASSYPSDTFYQPQHF,TGTGCCAGCAGTTACCCTTCGGACACCTTCTATCAGCCCCAGCATTTT
TRBV19,-,TRBJ1-2,-,CASSPGTADYGYTF,TGTGCCAGTAGTCCGGGGACTGCAGACTATGGCTACACCTTC
TRBV7-2,TRBD2,TRBJ2-7,-,CASSLVASGGYEQYF,TGTGCCAGCAGCTTAGTGGCTAGCGGGGGTTACGAGCAGTACTTC
TRBV14,-,TRBJ1-1,-,CASSHSGGNTEAFF,TGTGCCAGCAGCCATTCGGGGGGGAACACTGAAGCTTTCTTT
TRBV18,-,TRBJ2-5,-,CASSPITGIQETQYF,TGTGCCAGCTCACCTATCACAGGGATCCAAGAGACCCAGTACTTC
TRBV4-2,-,TRBJ2-7,few,CASSQDQDYSYEQYF,TGTGCCAGCAGCCAAGATCAGGACTACTCCTACGAGCAGTACTTC
TRBV10-3,-,TRBJ2-3,few,CAISVLAGASTDTQYF,TGTGCCATCAGTGTGCTGGCGGGGGCAAGCACAGATACGCAGTATTTT
TRBV2,-,TRBJ1-4,few,CASRAGTNEKLFF,TGTGCCAGCAGGGCCGGGACTAATGAAAAACTGTTTTTT
TRBV5-1,-,TRBJ2-2,few,CASSLQGNTGELFF,TGCGCCAGCAGCTTACAGGGGAACACCGGGGAGCTGTTTTTT
TRBV6-6,TRBD1,TRBJ1-2,-,CASSYSRQGSYGYTF,TGTGCCAGCAGTTACTCCAGACAGGGATCATATGGCTACACCTTC
TRBV9,TRBD1,TRBJ2-2,-,CASSSRTGGATGELFF,TGTGCCAGCAGCTCCCGGACAGGGGGCGCCACCGGGGAGCTGTTTTTT
TRBV5-1,TRBD2,TRBJ2-7,-,CASSLASGSYEQYF,TGCGCCAGCAGCTTGGCTAGCGGGTCCTACGAGCAGTACTTC
TRBV7-9,-,TRBJ1-5,-,CASSLGGYGLFQPQHF,TGTGCCAGCAGCTTAGGAGGGTACGGTTTATTTCAGCCCCAGCATTTT
TRBV15,-,TRBJ1-3,-,CATSQGDSGNTIYF,TGTGCCACCAGCCAAGGGGACTCTGGAAACACCATATATTTT
TRBV9,TRBD1,TRBJ2-7,-,CASSPQQGYYSYEQYF,TGTGCCAGCAGCCCACAACAGGGGTACTACTCCTACGAGCAGTACTTC
TRBV19,-,TRBJ2-3,few,CASSMSRPAGIRTDTQYF,TGTGCCAGTAGTATGAGTCGACCTGCCGGGATTCGCACAGATACGCAGTATTTT
TRBV6-5,-,TRBJ1-2,few,CASSYPDFLTF,TGTGCCAGCAGTTACCCGGACTTTCTAACCTTC
TRBV4-1,-,TRBJ1-3,few,CASSQVGRRASGNTIYF,TGCGCCAGCAGCCAAGTGGGCAGGAGGGCCTCTGGAAACACCATATATTTT
TRBV5-1,TRBD1,TRBJ1-6,-,CASSSSGQGLPLHF,TGCGCCAGCAGTTCATCCGGACAGGGGTTACCCCTCCACTTT
TRBV14,TRBD2,TRBJ2-1,-,CASSPRGGIFGNEQFF,TGTGCCAGCAGCCCGCGGGGGGGCATTTTCGGCAATGAGCAGTTCTTC
TRBV28,TRBD1,TRBJ2-7,-,CASSLVSLAGGYEQYF,TGTGCCAGCAGTTTAGTATCTCTGGCAGGGGGCTACGAGCAGTACTTC
TRBV10-3,-,TRBJ2-2,few,CAISESSGNTGELFF,TGTGCCATCAGTGAGTCGTCCGGGAACACCGGGGAGCTGTTTTTT
TRBV7-8,-,TRBJ2-3,few,CASSLAGADTQYF,TGTGCCAGCAGCTTAGCAGGAGCCGATACGCAGTATTTT
TRBV4-3,-,TRBJ1-5,few,CASSQGWVGRRYSNQPQHF,TGCGCCAGCAGCCAAGGATGGGTTGGCAGGAGGTATAGCAATCAGCCCCAGCATTTT
TRBV7-2,TRBD2,TRBJ2-3,-,CASRVPSGSTDTQYF,TGTGCCAGCAGGGTCCCTAGCGGCAGCACAGATACGCAGTATTTT
TRBV5-4,-,TRBJ2-6,-,CASSLGHPSSGANVLTF,TGTGCCAGCAGCCTCGGACACCCCAGCTCTGGGGCCAACGTCCTGACTTTC
TRBV15,TRBD1,TRBJ1-5,few,CATSRRTGASNQPQHF,TGTGCCACCAGCAGGAGGACAGGGGCAAGCAATCAGCCCCAGCATTTT
TRBV6-5,TRBD2,TRBJ2-1,few,CASSSTSGGYNEQFF,TGTGCCAGCAGTTCGACTAGCGGGGGCTACAATGAGCAGTTCTTC
TRBV11-2,-,TRBJ2-7,few,CASSSTSSGYEQYF,TGTGCCAGCAGCTCCACGTCGTCGGGATACGAGCAGTACTTC
TRBV9,-,TRBJ1-4,few,CASSATGPGKLFF,TGTGCCAGCAGCGCGACAGGCCCGGGAAAACTGTTTTTT
TRBV20-1,-,TRBJ2-7,few,CSARVIAEQYF,TGCAGTGCTAGAGTCATAGCCGAGCAGTACTTC
TRBV13,TRBD2,TRBJ2-3,-,CASRQRRGLGDYTTDTQYF,TGTGCCAGCAGACAAAGACGAGGTTTGGGGGACTACACTACAGATACGCAGTATTTT
TRBV11-2,-,TRBJ2-1,-,CASSLLQGRGNEQFF,TGTGCCAGCAGCCTGTTACAGGGAAGAGGCAATGAGCAGTTCTTC
TRBV18,TRBD1,TRBJ1-1,few,CASSLQGGNTEAFF,TGTGCCAGCTCCCTTCAGGGGGGGAACACTGAAGCTTTCTTT
TRBV14,-,TRBJ2-3,-,CASSQEVGGRRTDTQYF,TGTGCCAGCAGCCAAGAGGTCGGGGGAAGGAGAACAGATACGCAGTATTTT
TRBV5-6,-,TRBJ1-5,-,CASSSSDRSLGAQHF,TGTGCCAGCAGCTCCTCAGACAGGTCTCTTGGGGCCCAGCATTTT
TRBV5-6,TRBD1,TRBJ1-3,-,CASSGTELISGNTIYF,TGTGCCAGCAGTGGGACAGAGCTTATCTCTGGAAACACCATATATTTT
TRBV5-6,TRBD2,TRBJ2-3,-,CASSLMGGTDTQYF,TGTGCCAGCAGCTTGATGGGGGGGACAGATACGCAGTATTTT
TRBV9,-,TRBJ1-2,-,CASSGLPGHLYGYTF,TGTGCCAGCAGCGGACTACCGGGACATCTATATGGCTACACCTTC
TRBV5-1,TRBD1,TRBJ2-2,-,CASSLGQVNTGELFF,TGCGCCAGCAGCCTGGGACAGGTTAACACCGGGGAGCTGTTTTTT
TRBV6-1,TRBD2,TRBJ2-2,-,CASSLTSGDAGELFF,TGTGCCAGCAGTCTGACTAGCGGGGACGCCGGGGAGCTGTTTTTT
TRBV27,-,TRBJ1-5,-,CASSFRTGNQPQHF,TGTGCCAGCAGTTTCCGGACGGGAAATCAGCCCCAGCATTTT
TRBV19,TRBD2,TRBJ2-1,-,CASSIFARAGLAGGPAEQFF,TGTGCCAGTAGTATATTCGCGCGGGCGGGACTAGCGGGGGGGCCGGCTGAGCAGTTCTTC
TRBV10-3,TRBD2,TRBJ2-1,many,CATWTSGYYNEQFF,TGTGCCACTTGGACTAGCGGATACTACAATGAGCAGTTCTTC
TRBV9,-,TRBJ1-1,-,CASSAYRAGNTEAFF,TGTGCCAGCAGCGCTTACAGGGCTGGGAACACTGAAGCTTTCTTT
TRBV29-1,-,TRBJ2-7,few,CSVGSGAYEQYF,TGCAGCGTTGGTTCAGGGGCCTACGAGCAGTACTTC
TRBV29-1,-,TRBJ1-1,few,CSAIASVNTEAFF,TGCAGCGCGATAGCTAGTGTCAACACTGAAGCTTTCTTT
TRBV29-1,TRBD1,TRBJ2-7,-,CSVEPRDRSEQYF,TGCAGCGTTGAACCCCGGGACAGGTCCGAGCAGTACTTC
TRBV7-6,-,TRBJ1-6,-,CASSLAETVGNSPLHF,TGTGCCAGCAGCTTAGCGGAGACGGTGGGTAATTCACCCCTCCACTTT
TRBV7-8,-,TRBJ1-6,-,CASSLAARRDSPLHF,TGTGCCAGCAGCTTAGCGGCCCGGCGGGATTCACCCCTCCACTTT
TRBV19,-,TRBJ2-1,few,CASSIRGITYNEQFF,TGTGCCAGTAGTATTCGCGGGATTACCTACAATGAGCAGTTCTTC
TRBV27,TRBD1,TRBJ2-3,few,CASSRTGRPDTQYF,TGTGCCAGCAGCCGGACAGGGCGGCCAGATACGCAGTATTTT
TRBV5-1,TRBD1,TRBJ2-5,few,CASSLGDRLPETQYF,TGCGCCAGCAGCTTGGGGGACAGGCTTCCAGAGACCCAGTACTTC